This T cell receptor (beta chain) was documented in a study of blood T cell repertoires in COVID-19. Study details: The United States, Italy and Spain were the sources of the acute and convalescent COVID-19 samples.

Authors' analysis steps: Amplification of reference gene primers was used by the study to estimate nucleated cell counts. Data came from immunoSEQ multiplex PCR; TCRdb stores just in-frame clones and leaves some out. That table supplies the V and J calls and clone size; D and trimming were determined from the DNA. The sample contains about 240,000 clones, roughly 80% of which appear only once. This clone was observed once. Sequenced material: peripheral blood. This TCR derives from a young woman with acute or convalescent COVID-19.

The CDR3, as DNA: TGTGCCAGCAGCCAGGAGACCGGGGAGCTGTTTTTT. This gives the protein CASSQETGELFF. This chain links TRBV3-1 (or the pseudogene TRBV3-2) with TRBJ2-2; D is undetermined. Trimming took off 3 bases at V and 5 bases at J, with 4 bases between the two ends. CDR1 is LGHDT, CDR2 YNNKEL, per germline (reference sequence). The CDR3 length is 12 residues.